This T cell receptor (beta chain) stems from a study of control samples from healthy donors and cancer patients. The protocol was immunoSEQ multiplex PCR, while the TCRdb copy is restricted to in-frame clones and leaves out a portion. Here the sample spans about 110,000 clones, roughly 90% being singletons. The V gene's germline CDR1 is MDHEN and CDR2 SYDVKM. The CDR3 contains 14 residues. The trim removed 4 bases at V and 5 bases at J, leaving 6 bases unmatched. The receptor was isolated from a woman aged 60 to 75 with lung cancer. Sequenced material: PBMCs. The J gene is TRBJ2-7, the V gene TRBV28; 9 nucleotides match TRBD1. CDR3 in amino acids: CASSSGQGYDEQYF. The CDR3 nucleotides are TGTGCCAGCAGTTCTGGACAGGGGTACGACGAGCAGTACTTC.